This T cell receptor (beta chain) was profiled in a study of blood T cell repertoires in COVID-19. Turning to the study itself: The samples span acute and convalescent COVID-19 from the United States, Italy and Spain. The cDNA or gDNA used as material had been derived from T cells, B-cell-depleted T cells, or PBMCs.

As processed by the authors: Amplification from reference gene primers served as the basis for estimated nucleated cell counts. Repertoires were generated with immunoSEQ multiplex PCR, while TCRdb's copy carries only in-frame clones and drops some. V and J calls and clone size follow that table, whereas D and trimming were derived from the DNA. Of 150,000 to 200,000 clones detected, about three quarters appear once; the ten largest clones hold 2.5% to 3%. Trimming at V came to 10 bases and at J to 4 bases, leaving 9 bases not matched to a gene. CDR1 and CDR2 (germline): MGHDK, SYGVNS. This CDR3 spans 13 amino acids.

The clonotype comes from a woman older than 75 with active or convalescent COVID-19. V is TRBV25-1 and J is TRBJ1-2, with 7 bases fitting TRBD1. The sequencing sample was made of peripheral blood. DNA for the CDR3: TGTGCCACCAGGGGGGGAGGAATCTATGGCTACACCTTC. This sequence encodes CATRGGGIYGYTF.